The 19 T cell receptor beta chains reported below all come from one sample, sequenced in a study of shared clonotypes between healthy human individuals. Here immunoSEQ multiplex PCR was the method, and the copy in TCRdb shows in-frame clones only, minus some. The top ten hold roughly an eighth of the sample, which has around 480,000 clones, 60% to 80% seen once. The material sequenced was PBMCs. The receptors were sampled from a woman aged 40 to 49 in good health. Some clones in this sample may be carry-over from other donors' samples.

Many counts were recorded for this clone. This CDR3 is also generated by other DNA sequences in the sample. The DNA for the CDR3 is TGTGCCAGCAGCTCCTCAGCGAGCGGGGAGAACACCGGGGAGCTGTTTTTT. It is translated as CASSSSASGENTGELFF. V is TRBV11-3 and J is TRBJ2-2; 7 positions agree with TRBD2. Per germline, CDR1 SGHNT and CDR2 YENEEA. The V segment lost 4 bases and the J segment 1 base; nucleotides outside the gene matches: 9. The CDR3 is made up of 17 amino acids.

The rearrangement joins TRBV6-5 to TRBJ2-3; TRBD2 matches at 8 bases. Per the germline V gene, CDR1 is MNHEY and CDR2 is SVGAGI. J lost 3 bases, V lost 2 bases, and 4 bases had no gene match. The CDR3 length is 15 residues. The CDR3 loop is CASSYRTSGTDTQYF. CDR3 DNA: TGTGCCAGCAGTTACCGAACTAGCGGTACAGATACGCAGTATTTT.

V is TRBV18 and J is TRBJ2-7; 8 nucleotides agree with TRBD1. The CDR3 has 14 residues. V lost 3 bases, J lost 4 bases, and 5 bases stayed unmatched. Germline loops: CDR1 KGHSH, CDR2 LQKENI. The DNA for the CDR3 is TGTGCCAGCTCACCCCAGGGGGCGCTTTACGAGCAGTACTTC. Protein product: CASSPQGALYEQYF.

The chain has TRBV18 and TRBJ2-7; 9 positions match TRBD2. Germline V lookup: CDR1 KGHSH, CDR2 LQKENI. This CDR3 is 15 amino acids long. Trimming took 0 bases from V and 3 from J; bases not matched to a gene: 3. CDR3 sequence (DNA): TGTGCCAGCTCACCACCAACGACTAGCGGCTACGAGCAGTACTTC. Translated, it gives CASSPPTTSGYEQYF.

This chain links TRBV2 with TRBJ2-6; D gene ambiguous. Germline values: CDR1 SNHLY, CDR2 FYNNEI. There are 11 residues in the CDR3. The V gene lost 0 bases and the J gene lost 13 bases, with 4 bases spanning the gap. The CDR3 DNA reads as TGTGCCAGCAGTGAAGCGTTGGTCCTGACTTTC. This codes for CASSEALVLTF.

This clone was picked up one time. The chain uses TRBV7-8 and TRBJ2-1; 11 nucleotides match TRBD2. CDR3 length: 16 amino acids. V was pared by 4 bases and J by 3 bases, with 5 bases of the junction left unmatched. CDR1 SGHVS and CDR2 FQNEAQ come from the germline V gene. The CDR3 reads CASSSLAGGLYNEQFF. The CDR3 DNA sequence: TGTGCCAGCAGCTCCTTAGCGGGAGGGCTCTACAATGAGCAGTTCTTC.

This chain links TRBV9 with TRBJ2-5, with D uncertain. The V end lost 0 bases, the J end lost 7 bases, and 13 bases lay between the germline ends. This CDR3 has 14 amino acids. Germline assignment: CDR1 SGDLS and CDR2 YYNGEE. CDR3 nucleotides: TGTGCCAGCAGCGTAGGTCTCGAGCGTGCGACCCAGTACTTC. As protein: CASSVGLERATQYF.

The sample holds a few counts of this clone. The chain is built from TRBV5-1 and TRBJ2-1, with 12 nucleotides matching TRBD2. V shed 4 bases and J 1 base; nucleotides not matched to a gene: 6. Per the germline V gene, CDR1 is SGHRS and CDR2 is YFSETQ. The CDR3 is 17 amino acids. The CDR3 reads CASSLTSGRRSYNEQFF. CDR3 bases: TGCGCCAGCAGCCTAACTAGCGGGAGGAGGTCCTACAATGAGCAGTTCTTC. Variable domain in full (rest from reference TRBV5-1 and TRBJ2-1): KAGVTQTPRYLIKTRGQQVTLSCSPISGHRSVSWYQQTPGQGLQFLFEYFSETQRNKGNFPGRFSGRQFSNSRSEMNVSTLELGDSALYLCASSLTSGRRSYNEQFFGPGTRLTVL.

The chain joins TRBV10-1 to TRBJ2-7; 12 bases fit TRBD2. From germline, CDR1 is WNHNN and CDR2 SYGVQD (reference sequence). The CDR3 covers 14 residues. Germline trimming cut 7 bases from V and 4 bases from J; bases unmatched to any gene: 5. The CDR3 DNA follows: TGCGCCAGCATGACTAGCGGGAGTACTTACGAGCAGTACTTC. This translates into CASMTSGSTYEQYF.

V usage is TRBV5-4 and J usage is TRBJ2-3, with TRBD2 identical over 11 bases. The CDR3 length is 15 residues. In germline, CDR1 is SGHNT, CDR2 YYREEE (reference sequence). Unmatched junction bases numbered 5, after V lost 4 bases and J lost 4 bases. As DNA, the CDR3 is TGTGCCAGCAGCCCTCAACTAGCGGGGGCAGATACGCAGTATTTT. Protein product: CASSPQLAGADTQYF.

This clone was detected only once. The V call is TRBV9, the J call TRBJ2-1; possible D gene TRBD1, 7 bases. V was shortened by 6 bases and J by 4 bases, with 20 bases between the two germline ends. This CDR3 region has 16 residues. Germline V gene data show CDR1 as SGDLS and CDR2 as YYNGEE. In nucleotides, the CDR3 is TGTGCCAGCACCCTAGGGGGGACAGACCTTTACAATGAGCAGTTCTTC. The encoded protein is CASTLGGTDLYNEQFF.

The chain combines TRBV10-2 with TRBJ1-4; 9 nucleotides match TRBD1. The CDR3 has 16 residues. Germline-derived CDR1 and CDR2 are WSHSY and SAAADI. V lost 1 base to trimming and J lost 7 bases; unmatched junction nucleotides: 7. Here the CDR3 reads CASSEFGTGTGEKLFF. The DNA for the CDR3 is TGCGCCAGCAGTGAGTTTGGGACAGGGACCGGTGAAAAACTGTTTTTT.

This rearrangement joins TRBV21-1 to TRBJ1-5; no check of the table's D call, TRBD1, against the DNA was made. TRBV21-1 is labeled a pseudogene. This CDR3 spans 18 amino acids. The CDR3 spells CASCFGDRGREAGQPQHF. CDR3 in DNA: TGTGCCAGCTGTTTTGGGGACAGGGGGCGCGAGGCCGGTCAGCCCCAGCATTTT.

The chain carries TRBV7-5 and TRBJ1-5; the table assigns TRBD1, which was not confirmed against the DNA. TRBV7-5 is a recognized pseudogene. CDR3 size: 16 residues. In DNA form, the CDR3 reads TGTGTCAGAAGCTTAATGCCAGGGGAAGGCAATCAGCCCCAGCATTTT. Protein sequence: CVRSLMPGEGNQPQHF.

The V call is TRBV18, the J call TRBJ2-1; 13 nucleotides match TRBD2. V lost 3 bases and J lost 9; bases outside the gene matches: 8. Germline V CDR1 and CDR2: KGHSH, LQKENI. The CDR3 spans 16 residues. The CDR3 nucleotides are TGTGCCAGCTCACCGACTAGCGGGAGGTTCCGAGGTGAGCAGTTCTTC. Translation: CASSPTSGRFRGEQFF.

CDR3 bases: TGTGCCAGCAGCTTAGCAGGGGCGCGGTACGAGCAGTACTTC. Encoded protein: CASSLAGARYEQYF. This chain links TRBV11-2 with TRBJ2-5; D is possibly TRBD1 (6 bases). The J call is doubtful: the DNA matches TRBJ2-7 better. The germline V gene encodes CDR1 SGHAT and CDR2 FQNNGV. The CDR3 covers 14 residues.

The chain recombines TRBV7-8 with TRBJ2-1; no reliable D call. V was pared by 5 bases and J by 6 bases, with 17 bases between. This CDR3 region has 15 residues. The germline V gene has CDR1 SGHVS and CDR2 FQNEAQ. Here the CDR3 reads CASSPSGPPFNEQFF. The CDR3 DNA reads as TGTGCCAGCAGCCCGTCCGGACCTCCTTTCAATGAGCAGTTCTTC.

The chain is built from TRBV5-8 and TRBJ2-1, with D unresolved. Per germline, CDR1 SGHTS and CDR2 YDEGEE. V was clipped by 4 bases and J by 9 bases, with 11 bases between them. This CDR3 is 12 amino acids long. In DNA form, the CDR3 reads TGTGCCAGCAGCATCACGTTGGGTGAGCAGTTCTTC. Translation: CASSITLGEQFF.

In the case of this clone: In the same sample, other DNA sequences code for this CDR3. The chain combines TRBV9 with TRBJ2-3; 7 bases are a match to TRBD2. Germline CDR1 reads SGDLS; CDR2 reads YYNGEE. The V segment lost 4 bases and the J segment 0 bases; nucleotides outside the gene matches: 8. This CDR3 comprises 16 residues. The CDR3 coding sequence is TGTGCCAGCAGCCCCCGGGATAGCGGGAGCACAGATACGCAGTATTTT. This translates into CASSPRDSGSTDTQYF. Complete variable domain (other parts from reference TRBV9 and TRBJ2-3): DSGVTQTPKHLITATGQRVTLRCSPRSGDLSVYWYQQSLDQGLQFLIQYYNGEERAKGNILERFSAQQFPDLHSELNLSSLELGDSALYFCASSPRDSGSTDTQYFGPGTRLTVL.